This T cell receptor beta chain was found in a study of cytomegalovirus exposure and HLA in healthy donors. Study-level results: In an earlier analysis, in roughly 580 donors, most V segments appeared productive either ~90% or ~30% of the time. CMV antigen specificity was confirmed in vitro for a few CMV-associated chains.

Points on this clone: Antigen: not known.

Use of 60 Vbeta and 13 Jbeta primers characterized the PCR. TCRdb's copy holds only in-frame clones and misses some; the assay was immunoSEQ multiplex PCR. The table records approximately 150,000 clones, roughly 80% of them present only once. Germline V gene sequence: CDR1 SQVTM, CDR2 ANQGSEA. V lost 7 bases and J 2 bases, leaving 15 bases between the germline ends. The length of the CDR3 is 14 residues. The sequence derives from a male donor in good health and CMV-seronegative. The sequencing input was PBMCs. The rearrangement joins TRBV29-1 to TRBJ2-1, with a weak D call TRBD1 (6 bases). As DNA, the CDR3 is TGCAGCGCCGGCTATAACAGGGCCTACAATGAGCAGTTCTTC. Translated: CSAGYNRAYNEQFF.